This TCR beta chain was found in a study of CD8+CD57+ T cells in acquired aplastic anemia. The CDR3 has 14 amino acids. Germline V lookup: CDR1 MNHEY, CDR2 SVGAGI. All sequencing subjects had displayed CD8+CD57+ cell expansion on flow cytometry. General observations from the study: Shared by patients and controls, 25 to 30 CD8+ CDR3s were abundant in patients.

A word on this clonotype: Its specificity is not known. A much larger clone differs by one base, so this may be a read error.

For CDR3 and TCR beta VDJ profiling, genomic DNA was the template used. TCRdb independently ran MiXCR on the reads; one entry per CDR3 protein. The table records approximately 220,000 distinct CDR3 sequences, around 43% of them present only once. The source is a human donor with aplastic anemia. The sequenced material came from sorted CD4+, CD8+, or CD8+CD57+ T cells (not recorded which) from PBMCs. The rearrangement joins TRBV6-5 to TRBJ1-1; 10 bases fit TRBD1. As DNA, the CDR3 is TGTGCCAGCAGTTGGGGACAGGGGAACACTGGAGCTTTCTTT. It encodes CASSWGQGNTGAFF.